The T cell receptor beta chain described here comes from a study of blood T cells in healthy people across ages. Study results and caveats: Expanded clonotype shifts may have been confounded, as the donors had an unknown CMV status. The authors considered diversity estimates from one million T cells to be underestimates.

In the case of this clonotype: Its antigen is currently unknown.

For the second PCR, which ran for about 6 to 11 cycles, a sample-barcoded 5' primer and a J-beta primer mix were used. Each CDR3 protein is one row after TCRdb ran MiXCR on the 5' RACE reads. Among about 1,800,000 distinct CDR3 sequences listed, roughly 27% were seen once. Germline V lookup: CDR1 MNHEY, CDR2 SVGAGI. The CDR3 extends over 15 amino acids. Trimming cost V 4 bases and J 5 bases; bases outside gene matches: 5. Total RNA was extracted at no less than 6 micrograms per sample. The sequence came from a woman aged 25-40 years in good health. The chain uses TRBV6-5 and TRBJ1-6; 7 bases match TRBD1. Sample: blood. The CDR3 sequence: CASSSTGRDNSPLHF. CDR3 sequence (DNA): TGTGCCAGCAGTTCGACAGGGCGGGATAATTCACCCCTCCACTTT.